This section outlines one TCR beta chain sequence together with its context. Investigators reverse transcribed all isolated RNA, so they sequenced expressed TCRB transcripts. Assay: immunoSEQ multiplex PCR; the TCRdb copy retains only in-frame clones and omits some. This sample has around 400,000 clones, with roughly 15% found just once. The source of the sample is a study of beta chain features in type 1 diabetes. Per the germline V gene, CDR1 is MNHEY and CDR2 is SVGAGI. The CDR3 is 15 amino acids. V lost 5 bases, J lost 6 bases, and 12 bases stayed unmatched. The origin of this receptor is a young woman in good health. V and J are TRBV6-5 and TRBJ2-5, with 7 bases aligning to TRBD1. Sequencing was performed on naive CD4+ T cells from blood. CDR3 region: CASSASGTAAKTQYF. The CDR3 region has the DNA TGTGCCAGCAGTGCCTCCGGGACAGCGGCCAAGACCCAGTACTTC.